This TCR beta chain was sequenced during a study of T cell responses to AZD1222 COVID-19 vaccine. Turning to this clone: Its target is unknown.

The method was immunoSEQ multiplex PCR; TCRdb's version includes in-frame clones alone and lacks a portion of them. The repertoire includes roughly 180,000 clones, more than 75% of them detected once, and around 2.5% sits in the top ten. Study-level points and caveats: Among AZD1222 vaccinees, only six or seven were seropositive at baseline. It should be noted that donors were predominantly white British and more often female, and clonal diversity was possibly underestimated. The study found vaccine-associated CD4 TCRs spanning spike, dominant at 160-218 and 743-854.

Sample: peripheral blood, taken on day 0 of MenACWY control vaccination. The TCR comes from an adult in good health.

This CDR3 reads CASRSQGGNQPQHF. The CDR3 nucleotides read TGTGCCAGCCGCTCGCAGGGGGGAAATCAGCCCCAGCATTTT. The chain couples TRBV6-5 to TRBJ1-5, with TRBD1 matching 7 bases. This CDR3 has 14 amino acids. CDR1 and CDR2 (germline): MNHEY, SVGAGI. Unmatched junction bases numbered 8, after V lost 8 bases and J lost 4 bases.